These 14 T cell receptor beta chains were all obtained from the same sample, sequenced in a study of blood T cells in healthy people across ages. A second about 6 to 12 cycle PCR used barcoded and J-beta primers. TCRdb re-analysed the 5' RACE reads in MiXCR, keeping a single row per CDR3 protein. The repertoire holds more than 700,000 distinct CDR3 sequences, less than 70% seen once, with approximately 40% in the top ten. The specimen sequenced was blood. Receptors originate from an elderly man in good health.

This chain links TRBV12-3 or TRBV12-4 with TRBJ2-5, with D perhaps matching TRBD1 (6 bases). Trimming cost V 2 bases and J 4 bases, with 14 bases left between them. The CDR3 spans 15 residues. The CDR3 DNA reads as TGTGCCAGCAGTTTAAGGGTAGGGGGACCAGAGACCCAGTACTTC. This codes for CASSLRVGGPETQYF.

The V and J genes are TRBV12-3 or TRBV12-4 and TRBJ1-1; 9 bases are shared with TRBD1. After removal of 5 bases from V and 1 base from J, the junction contained 5 bases not matched to a gene. This CDR3 region has 15 residues. The CDR3 region is CASSPTGGGNTEAFF. The DNA of the CDR3 is TGTGCCAGCAGTCCGACAGGGGGTGGGAACACTGAAGCTTTCTTT.

This sequence joins TRBV29-1 and TRBJ2-7; TRBD2 matches at 7 bases. CDR3 length: 13 amino acids. CDR1 and CDR2 from the germline V gene are SQVTM and ANQGSEA. With 3 bases clipped from V and 7 bases from J, the junction kept 9 bases outside the gene matches. The DNA for the CDR3 is TGCAGCGTTGAGCGGGGGACCTACAATGAGCAGTACTTC. Translated, it gives CSVERGTYNEQYF.

The gene calls are TRBV6-5 and TRBJ2-7; D gene ambiguous. The CDR3 has 14 amino acids. CDR1 is MNHEY and CDR2 is SVGAGI in the germline V gene. V was cut by 2 bases and J by 0 bases, with 8 bases left in between. The CDR3: CASSYNQLSYEQYF. DNA for the CDR3: TGTGCCAGCAGTTACAACCAGCTCTCCTACGAGCAGTACTTC.

This clonotype appeared a few times. The rearrangement uses TRBV27 and TRBJ2-7; D possibly corresponds to TRBD2 (6 bases). The CDR3 extends over 16 amino acids. Germline-derived CDR1 and CDR2 are MNHEY and SMNVEV (reference sequence). Trimming removed 5 bases at V and 7 bases at J, with 24 bases between. The CDR3 reads CASSPWGGTHLGEQYF. CDR3 coding DNA: TGTGCCAGCAGTCCCTGGGGAGGCACCCATCTGGGGGAGCAGTACTTC.

This clonotype was counted only a few times. The V call is TRBV20-1, the J call TRBJ1-5, with 9 bases fitting TRBD1. Germline V gene sequence: CDR1 DFQATT, CDR2 SNEGSKA (reference sequence). The CDR3 has 14 residues. The V and J ends lost 3 bases and 3 bases, in that order; junction bases with no gene match: 3. The CDR3 protein is CSASGQGLNQPQHF. The CDR3 bases are TGCAGTGCTAGCGGACAGGGGCTCAATCAGCCCCAGCATTTT.

In this sample, this clonotype turned up a few times. The chain is built from TRBV6-2 or TRBV6-3 and TRBJ1-2; 11 bases are a match to TRBD1. Unmatched junction bases numbered 10, after V lost 6 bases and J lost 4 bases. CDR3 length: 16 amino acids. Germline V gene sequence: CDR1 MNHEY, CDR2 SVGEGT. The CDR3 DNA follows: TGTGCCAGCAGCCCAACTCGGGACAGGGGGAGCTATGGCTACACCTTC. It is translated as CASSPTRDRGSYGYTF.

The CDR3, as DNA: TGTGCCATCAGTGAGACAGGGCTGGCTGAAGCTTTCTTT. It specifies CAISETGLAEAFF. This chain joins TRBV10-3 and TRBJ1-1; a possible D gene is TRBD1 (6 bases). The V gene's germline CDR1 is ENHRY and CDR2 SYGVKD. V lost 2 bases, J lost 6 bases, and 10 bases lay in between. The CDR3 spans 13 residues.

This rearrangement joins TRBV7-2 to TRBJ2-5, with D perhaps TRBD2 (6 bases). The tail of the sequence fits TRBJ2-7 better, so the J call may be wrong. Germline V CDR1 and CDR2: SGHTA, FQGNSA. The CDR3 has 14 residues. DNA of the CDR3: TGTGCCAGCAGCTTAGATTCGGGAGCCCACGAGCAGTACTTC. This codes for CASSLDSGAHEQYF.

The chain joins TRBV6-1 to TRBJ2-6, with TRBD1 identical over 8 bases. The trim removed 5 bases at V and 2 bases at J, leaving 11 bases unmatched. Germline lookup yields CDR1 MNHNS and CDR2 SASEGT. The CDR3 contains 18 residues. CDR3: CASSIYGQGVTGANVLTF. As DNA, the CDR3 is TGTGCCAGCAGTATATATGGACAGGGTGTAACTGGGGCCAACGTCCTGACTTTC.

The J gene is TRBJ1-6, the V gene TRBV7-9; D perhaps matches TRBD1 (5 bases). V was clipped by 0 bases and J by 9 bases, with 9 bases between them. This CDR3 is built from 14 residues. The germline CDR1 and CDR2 sequences are SEHNR and FQNEAQ (reference sequence). This chain's CDR3 is CASSLAGDVSPLHF. CDR3 sequence (DNA): TGTGCCAGCAGCTTAGCCGGGGACGTTTCACCCCTCCACTTT.

This clonotype is a singleton in its sample. The chain couples TRBV28 to TRBJ2-5, with D possibly matching TRBD1 (6 bases). The length of the CDR3 is 13 residues. Germline V gene lookup returns CDR1 MDHEN and CDR2 SYDVKM. V lost 7 bases to trimming and J lost 5 bases, with 14 bases between them. DNA for the CDR3: TGTGCCAGCACGAACAGGGTCCGCGAGACCCAGTACTTC. Protein product: CASTNRVRETQYF. The full variable domain, its missing parts supplied by reference TRBV28 and TRBJ2-5, is DVKVTQSSRYLVKRTGEKVFLECVQDMDHENMFWYRQDPGLGLRLIYFSYDVKMKEKGDIPEGYSVSREKKERFSLILESASTNQTSMYLCASTNRVRETQYFGPGTRLLVL.

This rearrangement joins TRBV28 to TRBJ2-5; maybe TRBD1 (5 bases). CDR1 is MDHEN, CDR2 SYDVKM, per germline. This CDR3 comprises 14 residues. Between the trimmed V and J ends, which lost 5 bases and 0 bases, there was a span of 10 bases. The CDR3 sequence is CASSPPGYQETQYF. As DNA, the CDR3 is TGTGCCAGCAGTCCCCCAGGGTACCAAGAGACCCAGTACTTC.

In its sample, this clonotype was seen a few times. The chain links TRBV6-1 to TRBJ1-2; no firm D call. The germline V gene encodes CDR1 MNHNS and CDR2 SASEGT. This CDR3 spans 12 amino acids. V lost 3 bases and J 8 bases, leaving 10 bases between the germline ends. As DNA, the CDR3 is TGTGCCAGCAGTGATAAGGTGCGGGGCTACACCTTC. Amino acids: CASSDKVRGYTF.